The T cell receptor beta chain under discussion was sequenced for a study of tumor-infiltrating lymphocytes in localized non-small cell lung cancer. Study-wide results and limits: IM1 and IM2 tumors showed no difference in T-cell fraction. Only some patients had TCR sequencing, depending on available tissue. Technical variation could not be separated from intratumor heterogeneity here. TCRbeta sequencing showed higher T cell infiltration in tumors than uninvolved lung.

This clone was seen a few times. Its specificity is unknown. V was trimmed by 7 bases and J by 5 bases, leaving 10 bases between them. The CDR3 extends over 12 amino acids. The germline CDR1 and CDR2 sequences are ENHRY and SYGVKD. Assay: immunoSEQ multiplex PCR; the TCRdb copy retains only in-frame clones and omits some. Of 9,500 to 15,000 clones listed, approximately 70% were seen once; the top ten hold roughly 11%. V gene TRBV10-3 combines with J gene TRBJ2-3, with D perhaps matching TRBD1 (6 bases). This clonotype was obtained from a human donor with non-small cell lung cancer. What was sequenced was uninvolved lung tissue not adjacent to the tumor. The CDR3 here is CAIKRGGDTQYF. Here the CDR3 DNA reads TGTGCCATCAAAAGAGGGGGAGATACGCAGTATTTT.